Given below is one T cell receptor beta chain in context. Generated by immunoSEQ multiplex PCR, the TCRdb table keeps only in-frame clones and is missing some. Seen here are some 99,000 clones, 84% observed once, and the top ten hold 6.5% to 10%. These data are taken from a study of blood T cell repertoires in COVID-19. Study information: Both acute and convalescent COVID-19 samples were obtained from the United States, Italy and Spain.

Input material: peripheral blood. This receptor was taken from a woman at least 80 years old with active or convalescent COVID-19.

The CDR3 DNA reads TGTGCCAGCAGCAAGGGACAGATCGCGAACACCGGGGAGCTGTTTTTT. Protein: CASSKGQIANTGELFF. The V and J genes are TRBV9 and TRBJ2-2; 7 bases map to TRBD1. The CDR3 is 16 residues long. Germline CDR1 SGDLS, CDR2 YYNGEE. V gave up 4 bases and J gave up 0 bases; unmatched junction bases: 6.